This T cell receptor beta chain was recorded in a study of blood T cell repertoires in COVID-19 (dated by TCRdb to the early 2020s). For context, the study as a whole: Collaborator samples came from the United States, Italy and Spain and covered acute and convalescent phases of COVID-19. The prospective study material was composed of cDNA or gDNA derived from T cells, B-cell-depleted T cells, or PBMCs. Deeply sampled blood TCRbeta repertoires from subjects exposed to, actively infected with, or recovered from COVID-19 were included in the dataset. The repertoires were made available in a free public database intended to serve as a resource for research on the immune response to SARS-CoV-2. The samples were drawn from the first 160 participants of the ongoing ImmuneRACE study and from 950 to 1,500 subjects provided by 6 global collaborators. Sample metadata almost always included a de-identified subject ID, COVID-19 status, age in years and sex. HLA class I and class II types, where available, came from metadata supplied by the sample provider rather than from assay-based typing. What the authors observed across the whole study: The amount of clinical and demographic metadata varied by source and participant and was provided uncurated.

A note on this clone: What antigen it recognizes has not been identified. Base qualities are not at hand, and no much larger clone is one base apart.

Participants in the prospective study were enrolled through a virtual design, were aged roughly 18 to 100 years, and lived in approximately 24 United States geographic areas. In the prospective study, cohorts were assigned on the basis of participant-reported clinical history obtained from a screening survey and a study questionnaire. Exposed participants had been in contact, within 2 weeks of entering the study, with a person who had a PCR-confirmed or clinician-diagnosed case of COVID-19. In the prospective study, mobile phlebotomists collected whole blood, serum and a nasopharyngeal or oropharyngeal swab from each participant. Prospective study participants could optionally give additional blood draws and questionnaires over a roughly two-month period. Before DNA extraction, blood samples from the prospective study were shipped at room temperature or frozen. TCRbeta CDR3 regions were amplified from genomic DNA using the immunoSEQ Assay, a bias-controlled multiplex PCR. As for the authors' bioinformatics: Within the assay, amplification of reference gene primers was used to estimate how many nucleated cells each sample contained. To quantify the absolute abundance of each unique TCRbeta CDR3 rearrangement, sequence reads were collapsed and filtered. For each sample, productive Simpson clonality was calculated as the square root of Simpson's diversity index across productive rearrangements. This is the immuneACCESS table as TCRdb keeps it, with only in-frame sequences that have V and J called. A part of the clones is gone; compared with another copy, unresolved V genes explain less than half, and the rest is unexplained. The DNA was the basis for D and trimming; V, J and clone size are from that table. In all, the sample holds roughly 200,000 clones, and roughly 85% of those were seen once. 4.8% of the sample is in the top ten clones.

The specimen was PBMCs or T cells enriched from blood (not recorded which). This receptor was identified in a woman in her 50s who had been exposed to COVID-19.

The CDR3 sequence is CSERTSGDNEQFF. The sequenced DNA: TGCAGCGAACGGACTAGCGGGGACAATGAGCAGTTCTTC. The rearrangement joined TRBV29-1 to TRBJ2-1; 12 junctional bases match TRBD2. V has 7 bases trimmed and J has 5 bases trimmed; junction bases matching no gene number 3. The germline V gene yields SQVTM for CDR1 and ANQGSEA for CDR2. The CDR3 sequence holds 13 residues, the cysteine and phenylalanine included. Of the read, only the CDR3 DNA is kept; its 39 bases are in frame from base 1.